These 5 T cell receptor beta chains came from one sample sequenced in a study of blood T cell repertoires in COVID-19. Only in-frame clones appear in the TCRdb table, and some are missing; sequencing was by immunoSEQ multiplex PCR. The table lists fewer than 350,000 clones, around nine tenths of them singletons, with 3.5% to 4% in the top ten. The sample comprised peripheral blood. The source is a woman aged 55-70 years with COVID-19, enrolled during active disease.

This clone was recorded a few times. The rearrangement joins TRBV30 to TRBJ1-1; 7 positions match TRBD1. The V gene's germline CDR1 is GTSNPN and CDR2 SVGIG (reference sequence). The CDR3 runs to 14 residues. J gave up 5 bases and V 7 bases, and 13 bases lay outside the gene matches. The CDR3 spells CASSRQGQGTEAFF. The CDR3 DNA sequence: TGTGCCTCTAGCAGACAGGGCCAGGGGACTGAAGCTTTCTTT.

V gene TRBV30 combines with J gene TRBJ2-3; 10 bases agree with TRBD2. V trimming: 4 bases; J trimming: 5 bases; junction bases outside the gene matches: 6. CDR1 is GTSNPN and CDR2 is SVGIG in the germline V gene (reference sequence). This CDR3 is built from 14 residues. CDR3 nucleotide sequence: TGTGCCTGGAACGAGGGACTAGCGATAGATACGCAGTATTTT. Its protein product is CAWNEGLAIDTQYF.

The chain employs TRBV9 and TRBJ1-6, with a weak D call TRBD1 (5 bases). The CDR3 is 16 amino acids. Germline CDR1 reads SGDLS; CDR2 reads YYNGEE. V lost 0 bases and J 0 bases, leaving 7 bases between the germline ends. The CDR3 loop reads CASSVGGGSYNSPLHF. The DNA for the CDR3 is TGTGCCAGCAGCGTAGGGGGGGGCTCCTATAATTCACCCCTCCACTTT.

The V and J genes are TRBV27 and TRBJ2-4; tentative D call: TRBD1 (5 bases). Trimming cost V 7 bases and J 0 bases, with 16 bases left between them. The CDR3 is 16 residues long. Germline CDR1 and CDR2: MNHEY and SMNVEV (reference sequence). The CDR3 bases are TGTGCCAGCAACCCGCGACAGACCTTAGCCAAAAACATTCAGTACTTC. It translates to CASNPRQTLAKNIQYF.

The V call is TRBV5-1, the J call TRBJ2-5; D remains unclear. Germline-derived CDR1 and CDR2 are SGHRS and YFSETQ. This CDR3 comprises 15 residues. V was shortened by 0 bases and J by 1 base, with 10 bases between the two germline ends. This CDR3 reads CASSLVAAIQETQYF. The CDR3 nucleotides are TGCGCCAGCAGCTTGGTGGCGGCTATCCAAGAGACCCAGTACTTC.